This section outlines one T cell receptor (beta chain) sequence together with its context. The sample holds many counts of this clonotype. No antigen is known for it. No much larger clone exists at a distance of one base, and base qualities are not known. These data originate in a study of Graves' ophthalmopathy and Graves' hyperthyroidism (dated by TCRdb to the late 2010s). Regarding the complete study: Peripheral blood samples were taken at the time of initial diagnosis, before any treatment was given. The study used TCR beta repertoire signatures to distinguish Graves' ophthalmopathy from Graves' hyperthyroidism and to predict progression to ophthalmopathy. In total, over 130 blood samples were TCR-sequenced: 43 ophthalmopathy, 80 or so hyperthyroidism and some 17 hyperthyroidism-to-ophthalmopathy patients. A discovery set of about a hundred patients (43 ophthalmopathy, some 58 stable hyperthyroidism) was enrolled to explore V-J signatures distinguishing ophthalmopathy from hyperthyroidism. For independent validation, a separate cohort was made up of 18 hyperthyroidism patients plus 17 patients who later progressed from hyperthyroidism to ophthalmopathy. In a handful of hyperthyroidism patients, the T-cell repertoire of thyroid tissue was compared with the T-cell repertoire of blood. Following sampling, methimazole starting at 30 mg daily was administered to hyperthyroidism patients, and high-dose intravenous methylprednisolone was administered to ophthalmopathy patients. The roughly 99 discovery patients were divided at random into training and test sets in a 7:3 ratio. What the authors observed across the whole study: Among expanded thyroid clonotypes with frequency above 0.001, most also showed up in blood, which suggests that blood repertoires may reflect the thyroid immune response. In validation, the model predicted ophthalmopathy progression with about 71% sensitivity and 72.22% specificity; about a dozen predicted patients were CT-confirmed with GO in a median of around 6 months. No statistical method was used to set the sample size in advance, and the investigators knew which group each participant was assigned to. The 13-signature model separated ophthalmopathy from stable hyperthyroidism with approximately 90% sensitivity and just under 84% specificity in cross-validation, and 80%/75% in the test set.

Hyperthyroidism was defined as stable when no progression to ophthalmopathy occurred within 18 months of follow-up. The hyperthyroidism patients were 18 to 65 years old and newly diagnosed, with a disease duration of less than 2 months. Patients with other autoimmune diseases, uncontrolled infections, pregnancy or lactation were excluded from the study. Diagnosis was based on clinical symptoms, serum thyroxine, TRAb, thyroid ultrasound and orbital computed tomography. PBMCs were isolated from about 10 ml of fresh peripheral blood by Ficoll-Paque density gradient centrifugation. Total RNA was extracted with Trizol reagent and quality-checked on an Agilent 2100 Bioanalyzer. TCR beta CDR3 regions were amplified from RNA transcripts for repertoire sequencing. The first round was an RT-PCR using HTBI primers with the Qiagen OneStep RT-PCR kit, and this first round was followed by a second-round multiplex PCR, then size selection and purification. The libraries underwent paired-end sequencing with 100 bp reads on an Illumina HiSeq2000. From the authors' description of their analysis: SOAPnuke was used for read processing, and reads with adapters, uncalled bases, a mean Phred below 15, or no exact constant-primer or identifier match were discarded. COPE v1.2.5 was used to merge high-quality paired reads. Unique nucleotide sequences were defined as clonotypes and aligned to IMGT TRB V, D and J references using MiTCR v1.1. The analysis was limited to V-J combinations with a frequency above 0.0001, which together covered more than 99% of repertoires. A TCR clonal expansion and chaos score per V-J combination was defined as the ratio of F50 clonal expansion to chaos observed in the TCRdist matrix. Welch's t-statistics and random forest were used to narrow the features down to 13 V-J combinations, which were then fed into a naive Bayes classifier. Thyroid-blood repertoire similarity was quantified with the Morisita-Horn index. TCRdb reprocessing: public reads trimmed at Q25 with fastp, clones called with MiXCR, in-frame beta chains kept. Duplicate CDR3 protein sequences are folded into a single record with the most common DNA and genes. TCRdb, rather than the study authors, made the V and J calls. This sample is represented by a few hundred thousand distinct CDR3 sequences; just over 15% of them were singletons. 5.5% to 8% of the sample is in the top ten clones.

From the cysteine through the phenylalanine, the CDR3 covers 13 amino acids. The read is trimmed to its CDR3 DNA, 39 bases read in frame from base 1. V is pared back by 5 bases and J by 2 bases, with 6 bases lying between the germline termini. The germline V gene gives CDR1 as SGHVS and CDR2 as FQNEAQ. In this chain, TRBV7-8 is recombined with TRBJ2-2; the D gene is not confidently resolved. The TCR comes from a woman younger than 30 with stable Graves' hyperthyroidism. Donor details come from another sample of the same person, matched by shared clones. Sample: peripheral blood. In nucleotide form, the sequence is TGTGCCAGCAGCCAGGTCAACACCGGGGAGCTGTTTTTT. Protein translation: CASSQVNTGELFF. Beyond the CDR3, the reference TRBV7-8 and TRBJ2-2 genes provide the residues; the full variable domain reads: GAGVSQSPRYKVAKRGQDVALRCDPISGHVSLFWYQQALGQGPEFLTYFQNEAQLDKSGLPSDRFFAERPEGSVSTLKIQRTQQEDSAVYLCASSQVNTGELFFGEGSRLTVL.